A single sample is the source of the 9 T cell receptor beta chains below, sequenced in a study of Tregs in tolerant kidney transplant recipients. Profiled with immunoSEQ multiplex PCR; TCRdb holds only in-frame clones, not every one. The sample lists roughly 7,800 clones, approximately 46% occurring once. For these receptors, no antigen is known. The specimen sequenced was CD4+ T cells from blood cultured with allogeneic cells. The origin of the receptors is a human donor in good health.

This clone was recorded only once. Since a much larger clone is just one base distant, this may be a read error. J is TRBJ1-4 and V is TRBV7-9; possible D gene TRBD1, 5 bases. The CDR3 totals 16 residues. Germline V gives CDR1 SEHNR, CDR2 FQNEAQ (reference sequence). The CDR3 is CASSLRGTGDNEKLLF. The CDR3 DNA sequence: TGTGCCAGCAGCTTACGGGGGACTGGGGATAATGAAAAACTGCTTTTT.

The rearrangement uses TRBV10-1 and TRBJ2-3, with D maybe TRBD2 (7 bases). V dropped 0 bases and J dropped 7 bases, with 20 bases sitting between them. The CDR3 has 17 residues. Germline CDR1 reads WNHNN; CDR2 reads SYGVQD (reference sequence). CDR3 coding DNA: TGCGCCAGCAGTGAGTCGATCTCGGGGGGCCGGCACTATACGCAGTATTTT. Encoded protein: CASSESISGGRHYTQYF.

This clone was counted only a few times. The CDR3 DNA follows: TGCGCCAGCAGCAATCCGGCAGGGGATGTTTTCAATGAGCAGTTCTTC. It is translated as CASSNPAGDVFNEQFF. The genes are TRBV4-1 and TRBJ2-1; possible D gene TRBD1, 6 bases. Trimming removed 5 bases at V and 6 bases at J, with 20 bases between. Germline assignment: CDR1 MGHRA and CDR2 YSYEKL. This CDR3 spans 16 amino acids.

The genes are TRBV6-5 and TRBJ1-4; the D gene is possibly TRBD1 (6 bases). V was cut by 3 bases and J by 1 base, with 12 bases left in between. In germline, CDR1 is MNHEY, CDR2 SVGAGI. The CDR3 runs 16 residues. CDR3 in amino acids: CASSYQGWRTNEKLFF. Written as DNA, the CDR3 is TGTGCCAGCAGTTATCAGGGGTGGAGAACTAATGAAAAACTGTTTTTT.

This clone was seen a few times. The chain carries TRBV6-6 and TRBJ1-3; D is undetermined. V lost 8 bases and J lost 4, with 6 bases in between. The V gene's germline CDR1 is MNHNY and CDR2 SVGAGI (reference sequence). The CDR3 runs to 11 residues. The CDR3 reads CASSRGNTIYF. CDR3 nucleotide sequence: TGTGCCAGCTCCCGGGGAAACACCATATATTTT.

CDR3 loop: CASGEAGARGRETQYF. The CDR3 bases are TGTGCCAGCGGAGAGGCGGGGGCGCGAGGTAGGGAGACCCAGTACTTC. The chain links TRBV28 to TRBJ2-5; D perhaps matches TRBD2 (7 bases). Per germline, CDR1 MDHEN and CDR2 SYDVKM. Trimming took off 8 bases at V and 5 bases at J, with 24 bases between the two ends. CDR3 length: 16 amino acids.

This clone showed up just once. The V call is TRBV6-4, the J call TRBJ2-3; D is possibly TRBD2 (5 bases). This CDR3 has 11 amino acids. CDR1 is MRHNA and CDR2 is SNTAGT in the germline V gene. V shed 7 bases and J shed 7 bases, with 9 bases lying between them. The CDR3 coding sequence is TGTGCCAGCATGAGGGCGTATACGCAGTATTTT. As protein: CASMRAYTQYF.

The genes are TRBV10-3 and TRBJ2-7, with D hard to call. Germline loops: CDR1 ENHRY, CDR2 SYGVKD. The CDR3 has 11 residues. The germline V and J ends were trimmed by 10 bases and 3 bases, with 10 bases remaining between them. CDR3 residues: CATRRLYEQYF. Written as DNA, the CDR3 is TGTGCCACCCGACGGCTCTACGAGCAGTACTTC.

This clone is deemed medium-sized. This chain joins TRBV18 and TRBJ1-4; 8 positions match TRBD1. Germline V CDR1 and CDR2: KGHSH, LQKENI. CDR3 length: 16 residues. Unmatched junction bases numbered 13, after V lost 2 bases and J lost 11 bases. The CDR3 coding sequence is TGTGCCAGCTCACCAATATCTGGACAGGGCCCGAGTAAACTGTTTTTT. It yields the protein CASSPISGQGPSKLFF.